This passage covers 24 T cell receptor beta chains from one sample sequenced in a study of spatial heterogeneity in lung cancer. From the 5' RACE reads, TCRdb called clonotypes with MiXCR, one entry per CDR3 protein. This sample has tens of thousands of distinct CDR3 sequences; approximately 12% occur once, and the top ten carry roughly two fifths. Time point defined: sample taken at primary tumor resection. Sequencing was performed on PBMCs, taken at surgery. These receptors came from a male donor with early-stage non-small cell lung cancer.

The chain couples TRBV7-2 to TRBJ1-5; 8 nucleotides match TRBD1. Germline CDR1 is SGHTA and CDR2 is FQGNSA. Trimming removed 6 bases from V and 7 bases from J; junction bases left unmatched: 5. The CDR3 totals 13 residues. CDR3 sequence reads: CASRPDRDQPQHF. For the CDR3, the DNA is TGTGCCAGCAGACCGGACAGGGACCAGCCCCAGCATTTT.

CDR3 in amino acids: CASSRVQGARIYEQYF. In DNA form, the CDR3 reads TGCGCCAGCAGCCGAGTCCAGGGGGCAAGGATCTACGAGCAGTACTTC. The gene calls are TRBV4-3 and TRBJ2-7; 8 nucleotides line up with TRBD1. With V trimmed by 4 bases and J by 3 bases, 11 bases remained unmatched. Germline-derived CDR1 and CDR2 are LGHNA and YSLEER. The CDR3 totals 16 residues.

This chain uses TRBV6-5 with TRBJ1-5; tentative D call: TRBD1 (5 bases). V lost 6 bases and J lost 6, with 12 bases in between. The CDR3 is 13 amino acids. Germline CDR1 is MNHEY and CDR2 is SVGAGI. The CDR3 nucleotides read TGTGCCAGCAGGCAGGGTTTGGGTCAGCCCCAGCATTTT. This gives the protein CASRQGLGQPQHF.

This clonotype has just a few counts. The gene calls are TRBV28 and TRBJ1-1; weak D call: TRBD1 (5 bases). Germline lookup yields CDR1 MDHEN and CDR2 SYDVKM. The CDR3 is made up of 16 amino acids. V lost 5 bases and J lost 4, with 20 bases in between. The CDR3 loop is CASSLAGTGVGTEAFF. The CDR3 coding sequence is TGTGCCAGCAGTCTTGCGGGAACGGGGGTTGGCACTGAAGCTTTCTTT.

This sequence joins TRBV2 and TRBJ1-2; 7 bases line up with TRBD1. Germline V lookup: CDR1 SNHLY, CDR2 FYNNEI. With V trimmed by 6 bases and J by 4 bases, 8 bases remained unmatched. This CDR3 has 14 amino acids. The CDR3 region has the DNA TGTGCCAGCAGACAAACAGGGGAGGGCTATGGCTACACCTTC. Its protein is CASRQTGEGYGYTF.

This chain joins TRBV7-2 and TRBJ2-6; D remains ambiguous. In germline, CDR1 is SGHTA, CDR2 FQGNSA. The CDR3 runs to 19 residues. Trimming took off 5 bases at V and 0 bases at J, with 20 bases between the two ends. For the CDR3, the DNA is TGTGCCAGCAGCCCAATGGCCCTGACCCTATTCTCTGGGGCCAACGTCCTGACTTTC. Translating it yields CASSPMALTLFSGANVLTF. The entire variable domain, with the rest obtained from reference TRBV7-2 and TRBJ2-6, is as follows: GAGVSQSPSNKVTEKGKDVELRCDPISGHTALYWYRQSLGQGLEFLIYFQGNSAPDKSGLPSDRFSAERTGGSVSTLTIQRTQQEDSAVYLCASSPMALTLFSGANVLTFGAGSRLTVL.

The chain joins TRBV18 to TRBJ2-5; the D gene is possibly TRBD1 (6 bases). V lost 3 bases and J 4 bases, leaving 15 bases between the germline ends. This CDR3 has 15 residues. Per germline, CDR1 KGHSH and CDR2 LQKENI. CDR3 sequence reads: CASSPLNGRGETQYF. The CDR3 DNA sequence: TGTGCCAGCTCACCGCTTAACGGCAGGGGAGAGACCCAGTACTTC.

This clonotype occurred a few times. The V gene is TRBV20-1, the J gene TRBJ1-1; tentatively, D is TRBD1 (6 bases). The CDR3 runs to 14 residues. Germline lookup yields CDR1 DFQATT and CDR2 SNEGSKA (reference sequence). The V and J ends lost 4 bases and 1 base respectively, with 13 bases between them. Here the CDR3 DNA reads TGCAGTGCTACGAGGGGGTGGGAGAACACTGAAGCTTTCTTT. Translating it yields CSATRGWENTEAFF.

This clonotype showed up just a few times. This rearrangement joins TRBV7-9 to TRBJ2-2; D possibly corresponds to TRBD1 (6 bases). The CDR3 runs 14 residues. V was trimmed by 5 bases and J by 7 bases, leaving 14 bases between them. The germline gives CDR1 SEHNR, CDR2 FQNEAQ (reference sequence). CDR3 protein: CASSQGTGLGELFF. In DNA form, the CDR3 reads TGTGCCAGCAGCCAGGGGACCGGACTCGGGGAGCTGTTTTTT.

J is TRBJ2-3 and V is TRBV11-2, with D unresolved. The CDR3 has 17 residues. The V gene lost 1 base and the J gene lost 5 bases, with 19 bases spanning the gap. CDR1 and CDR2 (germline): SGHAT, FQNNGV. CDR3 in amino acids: CASSLVERLDRVDTQYF. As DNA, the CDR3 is TGTGCCAGCAGCTTAGTGGAGAGACTGGACCGGGTAGATACGCAGTATTTT.

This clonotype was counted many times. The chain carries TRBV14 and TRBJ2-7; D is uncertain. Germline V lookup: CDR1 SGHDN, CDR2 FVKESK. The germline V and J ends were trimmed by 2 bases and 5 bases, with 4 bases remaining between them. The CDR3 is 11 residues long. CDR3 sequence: CASSQLNEQYF. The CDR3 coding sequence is TGTGCCAGCAGCCAACTGAACGAGCAGTACTTC.

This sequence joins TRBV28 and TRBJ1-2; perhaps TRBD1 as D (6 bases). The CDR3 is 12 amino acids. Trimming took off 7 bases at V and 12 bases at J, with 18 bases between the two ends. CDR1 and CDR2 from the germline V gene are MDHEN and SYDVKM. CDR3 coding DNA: TGTGCCAGCAACCTAGATACAGGGCGGCACACCTTC. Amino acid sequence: CASNLDTGRHTF.

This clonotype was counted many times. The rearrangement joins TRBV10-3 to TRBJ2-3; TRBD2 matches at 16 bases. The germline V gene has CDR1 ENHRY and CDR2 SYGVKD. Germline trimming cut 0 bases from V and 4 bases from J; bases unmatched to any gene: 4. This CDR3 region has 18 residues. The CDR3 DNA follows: TGTGCCATCAGTGAGTCGCCGGGACTAGCGGGAGGGCCAGATACGCAGTATTTT. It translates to CAISESPGLAGGPDTQYF.

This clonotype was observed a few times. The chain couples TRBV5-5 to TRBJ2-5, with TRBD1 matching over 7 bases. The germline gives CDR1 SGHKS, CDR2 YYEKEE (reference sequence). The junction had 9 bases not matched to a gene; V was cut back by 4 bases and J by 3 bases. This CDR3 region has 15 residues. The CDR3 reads CASSPPRTGEETQYF. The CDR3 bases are TGTGCCAGCAGCCCTCCAAGAACAGGGGAAGAGACCCAGTACTTC.

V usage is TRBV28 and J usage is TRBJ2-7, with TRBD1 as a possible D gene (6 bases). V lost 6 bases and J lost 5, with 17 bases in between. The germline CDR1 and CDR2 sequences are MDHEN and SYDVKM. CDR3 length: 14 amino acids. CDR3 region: CASSLSDRKDEQYF. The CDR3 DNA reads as TGTGCCAGCAGCTTGAGCGACAGGAAGGACGAGCAGTACTTC. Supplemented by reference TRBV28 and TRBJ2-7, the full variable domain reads DVKVTQSSRYLVKRTGEKVFLECVQDMDHENMFWYRQDPGLGLRLIYFSYDVKMKEKGDIPEGYSVSREKKERFSLILESASTNQTSMYLCASSLSDRKDEQYFGPGTRLTVT.

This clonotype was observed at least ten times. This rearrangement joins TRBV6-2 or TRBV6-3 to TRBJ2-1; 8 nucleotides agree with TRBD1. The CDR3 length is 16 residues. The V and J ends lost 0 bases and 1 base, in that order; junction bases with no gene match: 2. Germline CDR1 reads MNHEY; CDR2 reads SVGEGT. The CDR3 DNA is TGTGCCAGCAGTTACTCGGGGGACAGGTCCTACAATGAGCAGTTCTTC. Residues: CASSYSGDRSYNEQFF.

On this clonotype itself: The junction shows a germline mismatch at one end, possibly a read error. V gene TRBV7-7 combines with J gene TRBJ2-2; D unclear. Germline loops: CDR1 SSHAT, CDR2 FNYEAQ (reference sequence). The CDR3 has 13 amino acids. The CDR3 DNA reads TGTGCTAGCAGCTTAGCTGCCACCGGGGAGCTGTTTTTT. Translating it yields CASSLAATGELFF.

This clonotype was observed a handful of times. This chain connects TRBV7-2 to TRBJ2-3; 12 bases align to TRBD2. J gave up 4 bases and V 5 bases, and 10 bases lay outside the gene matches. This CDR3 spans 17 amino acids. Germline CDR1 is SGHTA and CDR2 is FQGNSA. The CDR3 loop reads CASSRGLAGLTADTQYF. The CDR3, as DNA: TGTGCCAGCAGCAGGGGACTAGCGGGTCTTACCGCAGATACGCAGTATTTT.

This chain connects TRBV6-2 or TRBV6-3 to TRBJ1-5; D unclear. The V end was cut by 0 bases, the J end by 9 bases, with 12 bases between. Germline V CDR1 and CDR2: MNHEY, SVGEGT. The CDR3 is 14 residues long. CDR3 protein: CASSYSRDSTPQHF. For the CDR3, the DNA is TGTGCCAGCAGTTACTCGCGAGACTCAACGCCCCAGCATTTT.

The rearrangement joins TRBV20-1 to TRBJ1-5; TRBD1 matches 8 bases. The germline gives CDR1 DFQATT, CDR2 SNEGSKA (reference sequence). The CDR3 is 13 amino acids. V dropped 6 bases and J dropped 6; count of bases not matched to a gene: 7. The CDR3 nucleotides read TGCAGTGCCAGTTCAGGGGGCGGTCAGCCCCAGCATTTT. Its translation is CSASSGGGQPQHF.

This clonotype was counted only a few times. The CDR3 DNA sequence: TGTGCCATCAGTCCCCACGGGACAGATACGCAGTATTTT. Translated, it gives CAISPHGTDTQYF. The chain links TRBV10-3 to TRBJ2-3; D gene ambiguous. Germline V gene sequence: CDR1 ENHRY, CDR2 SYGVKD. This CDR3 is 13 amino acids long. V was cut by 5 bases and J by 3 bases, with 9 bases left in between.

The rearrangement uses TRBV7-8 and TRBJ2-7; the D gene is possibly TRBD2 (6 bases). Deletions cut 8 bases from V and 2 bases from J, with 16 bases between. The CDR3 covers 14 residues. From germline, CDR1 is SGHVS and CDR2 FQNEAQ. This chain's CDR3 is CASSEGSLPYEQYF. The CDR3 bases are TGTGCCAGCTCGGAGGGGTCCCTTCCCTACGAGCAGTACTTC.

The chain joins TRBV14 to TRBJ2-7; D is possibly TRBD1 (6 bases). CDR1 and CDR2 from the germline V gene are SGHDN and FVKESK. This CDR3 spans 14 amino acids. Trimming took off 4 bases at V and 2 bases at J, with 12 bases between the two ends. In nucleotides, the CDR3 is TGTGCCAGCAGCCCGCCAGGGGCCACCTACGAGCAGTACTTC. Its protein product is CASSPPGATYEQYF.

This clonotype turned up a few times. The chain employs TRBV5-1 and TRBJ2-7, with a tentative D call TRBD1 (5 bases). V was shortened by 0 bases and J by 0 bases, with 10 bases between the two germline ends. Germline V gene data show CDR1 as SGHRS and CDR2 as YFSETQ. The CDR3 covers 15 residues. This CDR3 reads CASSLDQGRSYEQYF. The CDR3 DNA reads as TGCGCCAGCAGCTTGGACCAGGGCCGCTCCTACGAGCAGTACTTC.